This entry features one T cell receptor beta chain sequence. Its specificity is not known. This entry is derived from a study of shared clonotypes between healthy human individuals. As for the study in general: The study drew on two women and a few men aged 18 to 49 as donors. Per donor, CD8 memory used one plate, CD8 naive used two, CD4 memory used three and CD4 naive used three. Study results and caveats: Larger estimated richness was generally recorded for naive subsets relative to memory subsets.

Naive-designated CD8 cells lacked CD45RO, were positively enriched for CCR7, and omitted terminally differentiated effector memory CD45RA+ cells. The material for each subset, its genomic DNA, was split evenly across several immunoSEQ plates. Repertoires were generated with immunoSEQ multiplex PCR, while TCRdb's copy carries only in-frame clones and drops some. The sample has around 1.9 million clones, around 93% seen once. This CDR3 spans 13 amino acids. Germline-derived CDR1 and CDR2 are MNHNS and SASEGT. V lost 5 bases to trimming and J lost 4 bases, with 12 bases between them. This receptor was obtained from a young man in good health. Some clones in this sample may be carry-over from other donors' samples. Material for sequencing was naive CD8+ T cells from PBMCs. The chain has TRBV6-1 and TRBJ2-7, with D unresolved. The CDR3 spells CASSLRGRYEQYF. CDR3 DNA: TGTGCCAGCAGTCTGAGAGGACGGTACGAGCAGTACTTC.